The 18 T cell receptor beta chains listed next were all sequenced from one sample in a study of regulatory T cells in long-lasting Graves disease. Relying on iRepertoire HTBI primers and Arm-PCR of CDR3 regions, the team built TCR beta libraries. MiXCR, run by TCRdb on the multiplex PCR reads, gives a single entry per CDR3 protein. Of fewer than 500,000 distinct CDR3 sequences listed, roughly 15% were seen once; the top ten hold roughly an eighth. Regarding time point: newly diagnosed GD, antithyroid drugs for less than 3 months. PBMCs provided the RNA from which the TCR library was made. These records were also assigned to another study, of T cells in Graves' hyperthyroidism and ophthalmopathy.

This sample comprised peripheral blood mononuclear cells (PBMCs), obtained at new diagnosis, from a patient treated with antithyroid drugs. Receptors were obtained from a man in his forties with Graves disease.

This clonotype appeared many times. V usage is TRBV30 and J usage is TRBJ2-1, with a weak D call TRBD2 (6 bases). Germline V gene data show CDR1 as GTSNPN and CDR2 as SVGIG (reference sequence). Trimming pared 8 bases from V and 9 bases from J, leaving 17 bases between. The CDR3 contains 12 residues. The CDR3 coding sequence is TGTGCCCACAAAGGCGGGAACCTTGAGCAGTTCTTC. The encoded protein is CAHKGGNLEQFF.

This clonotype was counted a few times. The V and J genes are TRBV14 and TRBJ2-7, with TRBD2 matching 7 bases. CDR3 length: 14 amino acids. Germline-derived CDR1 and CDR2 are SGHDN and FVKESK. The ends lost 4 bases at V and 6 bases at J; junction bases unmatched: 9. CDR3 DNA: TGTGCCAGCAGCCGCCTCGCGGGAGTCGTCGAGCAGTACTTC. It specifies CASSRLAGVVEQYF.

This clonotype was seen ten or more times. The chain links TRBV7-2 to TRBJ2-5, with unresolved D. The CDR3 is 14 residues long. Trimming removed 3 bases from V and 5 bases from J, with 13 bases in between. The germline gives CDR1 SGHTA, CDR2 FQGNSA. The CDR3 region has the DNA TGTGCCAGCAGCTTCAGGTTGGGATCTGAGACCCAGTACTTC. It is translated as CASSFRLGSETQYF. Combining the CDR3 with reference TRBV7-2 and TRBJ2-5 gives the whole variable domain GAGVSQSPSNKVTEKGKDVELRCDPISGHTALYWYRQSLGQGLEFLIYFQGNSAPDKSGLPSDRFSAERTGGSVSTLTIQRTQQEDSAVYLCASSFRLGSETQYFGPGTRLLVL.

This clonotype was seen more than once but under ten times. In DNA form, the CDR3 reads TGTGCCAGCAGTTACCTAGCCGGCTCGGAGCAGTACTTC. The encoded protein is CASSYLAGSEQYF. The chain links TRBV6-2 or TRBV6-3 to TRBJ2-7, with a possible D match to TRBD2 (5 bases). The V end lost 2 bases, the J end lost 7 bases, and 12 bases lay between the germline ends. The CDR3 is made up of 13 amino acids. The V gene's germline CDR1 is MNHEY and CDR2 SVGEGT.

This clonotype has only a few counts. The chain carries TRBV7-2 and TRBJ2-7; unclear D gene. V shed 2 bases and J shed 2 bases, with 10 bases lying between them. Germline V gene data show CDR1 as SGHTA and CDR2 as FQGNSA. The CDR3 consists of 14 residues. The CDR3 sequence is CASSLTKGAYEQYF. The CDR3 DNA follows: TGTGCCAGCAGCTTAACCAAGGGCGCCTACGAGCAGTACTTC.

The table lists this clonotype with a few counts. The V gene is TRBV5-6, the J gene TRBJ2-3; TRBD2 agrees at 12 bases. Unmatched junction bases numbered 12, after V lost 4 bases and J lost 3 bases. CDR1 and CDR2 from the germline V gene are SGHDT and YYEEEE. The CDR3 loop spans 18 amino acids. The CDR3 DNA reads as TGTGCCAGCAGCGTGCGGGCTAGCGGGAGGGGGGGAACAGATACGCAGTATTTT. This codes for CASSVRASGRGGTDTQYF.

This clonotype has at least ten counts. The J gene is TRBJ2-3, the V gene TRBV18; D remains ambiguous. The length of the CDR3 is 14 residues. CDR1 KGHSH and CDR2 LQKENI come from the germline V gene. V lost 8 bases and J lost 2, with 14 bases in between. CDR3 sequence (DNA): TGTGCCAGCCTTCCTGCAGCGAACACAGATACGCAGTATTTT. Encoded protein: CASLPAANTDTQYF.

This clonotype occurred many times. The chain couples TRBV14 to TRBJ1-1, with 11 bases aligning to TRBD1. Germline CDR1 and CDR2: SGHDN and FVKESK. The CDR3 extends over 17 amino acids. V trimming: 2 bases; J trimming: 4 bases; junction bases outside the gene matches: 9. CDR3 in amino acids: CASSQSGGQGASTEAFF. The CDR3 coding sequence is TGTGCCAGCAGCCAATCGGGAGGACAGGGGGCGAGCACTGAAGCTTTCTTT. Filled out from reference TRBV14 and TRBJ1-1, the complete variable domain reads EAGVTQFPSHSVIEKGQTVTLRCDPISGHDNLYWYRRVMGKEIKFLLHFVKESKQDESGMPNNRFLAERTGGTYSTLKVQPAELEDSGVYFCASSQSGGQGASTEAFFGQGTRLTVV.

This clonotype was observed a handful of times. The rearrangement joins TRBV12-3 or TRBV12-4 to TRBJ2-1; TRBD1 matches at 7 bases. This CDR3 comprises 13 residues. J lost 7 bases, V lost 4 bases, and 4 bases had no gene match. The CDR3 nucleotides are TGTGCCAGCAGTTCTAGGGGGCCGAATGAGCAGTTCTTC. It codes for CASSSRGPNEQFF.

The chain links TRBV19 to TRBJ1-5; the D is unclear. The V and J ends lost 5 bases and 5 bases respectively, with 10 bases between them. This CDR3 region has 13 residues. CDR1 LNHDA and CDR2 SQIVND come from the germline V gene (reference sequence). The DNA for the CDR3 is TGTGCCAGTAGTTGGACGGCCTATCAGCCCCAGCATTTT. It yields the protein CASSWTAYQPQHF.

This clonotype was picked up a small number of times. V usage is TRBV28 and J usage is TRBJ2-3; D is unclear. This CDR3 comprises 12 residues. CDR1 and CDR2 from the germline V gene are MDHEN and SYDVKM. Deletions cut 3 bases from V and 9 bases from J, with 10 bases between. The CDR3 loop is CASSFRPSTQYF. In DNA, the CDR3 is TGTGCCAGCAGTTTCCGCCCGAGCACGCAGTATTTT. Full variable domain (rest looked up from reference TRBV28 and TRBJ2-3): DVKVTQSSRYLVKRTGEKVFLECVQDMDHENMFWYRQDPGLGLRLIYFSYDVKMKEKGDIPEGYSVSREKKERFSLILESASTNQTSMYLCASSFRPSTQYFGPGTRLTVL.

This clonotype was counted only a few times. J is TRBJ1-1 and V is TRBV9; 9 bases align to TRBD1. The CDR3 spans 14 residues. V shed 4 bases, J shed 4 bases, and the junction held 5 bases outside the gene matches. CDR1 SGDLS and CDR2 YYNGEE come from the germline V gene. This CDR3 is CASSTGGWGTEAFF. In nucleotides, the CDR3 is TGTGCCAGCAGCACAGGGGGCTGGGGCACTGAAGCTTTCTTT.

This clonotype was seen a handful of times. The chain recombines TRBV10-1 with TRBJ2-7; no reliable D call. The CDR3 loop spans 13 amino acids. V was shortened by 1 base and J by 6 bases, with 10 bases between the two germline ends. Germline CDR1 and CDR2: WNHNN and SYGVQD (reference sequence). CDR3 DNA: TGCGCCAGCAGTGAGTGGCCGAATCGCGAGCAGTACTTC. This translates into CASSEWPNREQYF.

The chain employs TRBV6-2 or TRBV6-3 and TRBJ2-1, with 10 positions matching TRBD2. Germline CDR1 and CDR2: MNHEY and SVGEGT. The CDR3 runs 11 residues. V was clipped by 5 bases and J by 15 bases; unmatched bases: 4. CDR3 protein: CASSLAGVLFF. DNA of the CDR3: TGTGCCAGCAGTCTAGCGGGAGTTCTGTTCTTC.

This clonotype was found many times. This chain uses TRBV6-2 or TRBV6-3 with TRBJ2-7; tentatively, D is TRBD2 (6 bases). Germline V gives CDR1 MNHEY, CDR2 SVGEGT. The CDR3 is 14 residues long. V lost 10 bases and J 2 bases, leaving 18 bases between the germline ends. The CDR3 DNA sequence: TGTGCCACCTTCGGGGGACTCCGAACCTACGAGCAGTACTTC. Translation gives CATFGGLRTYEQYF.

The V and J genes are TRBV7-9 and TRBJ1-3; no clear D. V was cut by 2 bases and J by 0 bases, with 11 bases left in between. Per the germline V gene, CDR1 is SEHNR and CDR2 is FQNEAQ (reference sequence). The CDR3 runs to 16 residues. CDR3: CASSLSLRSSGNTIYF. For the CDR3, the DNA is TGTGCCAGCAGCTTAAGTCTACGAAGCTCTGGAAACACCATATATTTT.

This clonotype was seen repeatedly, ten times or more. This chain joins TRBV28 and TRBJ2-3; 9 nucleotides agree with TRBD2. J lost 4 bases, V lost 6 bases, and 14 bases had no gene match. In germline, CDR1 is MDHEN, CDR2 SYDVKM. The CDR3 spans 17 residues. The CDR3 sequence is CASRPGLARSRPDTQYF. The CDR3 DNA reads as TGTGCCAGCAGGCCCGGACTAGCGAGAAGTCGTCCAGATACGCAGTATTTT. Supplemented by reference TRBV28 and TRBJ2-3, the full variable domain reads DVKVTQSSRYLVKRTGEKVFLECVQDMDHENMFWYRQDPGLGLRLIYFSYDVKMKEKGDIPEGYSVSREKKERFSLILESASTNQTSMYLCASRPGLARSRPDTQYFGPGTRLTVL.

The chain recombines TRBV7-9 with TRBJ2-5; 11 nucleotides agree with TRBD2. Losses at the gene ends were 6 bases for V and 5 bases for J; bases not matched to a gene: 11. Germline lookup yields CDR1 SEHNR and CDR2 FQNEAQ (reference sequence). The CDR3 has 16 residues. The chain's CDR3 is CASRKVSGRASETQYF. In DNA form, the CDR3 reads TGTGCCAGCAGAAAAGTTAGCGGGAGGGCGAGTGAGACCCAGTACTTC.